One and the same sample provided the 11 T cell receptor beta chains below, sequenced in a study of CD8+ T cells in alopecia areata. As the sequencing template, cDNA was produced by extracting RNA and reverse transcribing it. This table comes from immunoSEQ multiplex PCR, and its TCRdb copy is limited to in-frame clones, with some not included. The sample shows about 130,000 clones, roughly 50% of them seen only once. Sequenced here: CD8+ T cells sorted from blood, sampled at week 0. The receptors stem from a human donor with alopecia areata.

The chain couples TRBV9 to TRBJ2-5; weak D call: TRBD1 (5 bases). V lost 5 bases and J 5 bases, leaving 13 bases between the germline ends. The length of the CDR3 is 13 residues. Germline loops: CDR1 SGDLS, CDR2 YYNGEE. The CDR3 nucleotides are TGTGCCAGCAGTGGCTATAGACAGGAGACCCAGTACTTC. Protein sequence: CASSGYRQETQYF.

This clone has a handful of counts. V and J are TRBV5-8 and TRBJ2-3, with a weak D call TRBD1 (6 bases). The germline V gene encodes CDR1 SGHTS and CDR2 YDEGEE. The V and J ends lost 0 bases and 4 bases respectively, with 15 bases between them. The CDR3 consists of 16 residues. The CDR3 reads CASSLGTEWRADTQYF. CDR3 coding DNA: TGTGCCAGCAGCTTGGGGACAGAGTGGCGCGCAGATACGCAGTATTTT.

This chain connects TRBV2 to TRBJ2-5; D perhaps matches TRBD2 (6 bases). This CDR3 region has 13 residues. Germline assignment: CDR1 SNHLY and CDR2 FYNNEI. With 8 bases removed from V and 7 bases from J, the gap between germline ends came to 17 bases. This CDR3 is CASPTGVAGTQYF. The CDR3 region has the DNA TGTGCCAGCCCTACGGGGGTCGCGGGGACCCAGTACTTC.

The chain is built from TRBV6-5 and TRBJ2-2; D possibly corresponds to TRBD1 (6 bases). This CDR3 spans 14 amino acids. V lost 2 bases and J lost 7, with 11 bases in between. Germline V gene lookup returns CDR1 MNHEY and CDR2 SVGAGI. In DNA, the CDR3 is TGTGCCAGCAGTTACGTCCAGGACAGCGGGGAGCTGTTTTTT. Residues: CASSYVQDSGELFF.

V is TRBV9 and J is TRBJ2-7; tentative D call: TRBD1 (6 bases). The germline V and J ends were trimmed by 4 bases and 5 bases, with 13 bases remaining between them. The germline gives CDR1 SGDLS, CDR2 YYNGEE. CDR3 length equals 13 residues. The CDR3 region has the DNA TGTGCCAGCAGCCCAACCACAGGGCACGAGCAGTACTTC. Protein sequence: CASSPTTGHEQYF.

This clone was found a few times. The J gene is TRBJ1-3, the V gene TRBV13; 7 bases align to TRBD1. The CDR3 sequence is 15 residues long. CDR1 is PRHDT and CDR2 is FYEKMQ in the germline V gene (reference sequence). The junction had 3 bases not matched to a gene; V was cut back by 1 base and J by 3 bases. CDR3 in DNA: TGTGCCAGCAGCTTAGAGGGGGCCAGTGGAAACACCATATATTTT. As protein: CASSLEGASGNTIYF.

The chain is built from TRBV5-1 and TRBJ1-4; D not resolved. From germline, CDR1 is SGHRS and CDR2 YFSETQ. The CDR3 loop spans 14 amino acids. Deletions cut 5 bases from V and 0 bases from J, with 8 bases between. In DNA form, the CDR3 reads TGCGCCAGCAGAGGGTATCCAACTAATGAAAAACTGTTTTTT. Protein sequence: CASRGYPTNEKLFF.

The chain joins TRBV29-1 to TRBJ1-1; D ambiguous. Germline V gene data show CDR1 as SQVTM and CDR2 as ANQGSEA. This CDR3 is built from 13 residues. V lost 8 bases, J lost 1 base, and 14 bases lay in between. The CDR3 loop is CSPHRTPNTEAFF. The CDR3, as DNA: TGCAGCCCGCACAGAACTCCGAACACTGAAGCTTTCTTT.

This clone was seen only a few times. The chain couples TRBV27 to TRBJ1-1, with D unclear. The V gene's germline CDR1 is MNHEY and CDR2 SMNVEV (reference sequence). V lost 1 base to trimming and J lost 5 bases, with 11 bases between them. The CDR3 contains 14 residues. DNA for the CDR3: TGTGCCAGCAGTTTATTTGGAGGGATTACTGAAGCTTTCTTT. Translated: CASSLFGGITEAFF.

The rearrangement uses TRBV18 and TRBJ1-2; the D is unclear. The germline gives CDR1 KGHSH, CDR2 LQKENI. CDR3 length: 15 residues. The germline V and J ends were trimmed by 1 base and 0 bases, with 9 bases remaining between them. Written as DNA, the CDR3 is TGTGCCAGCTCACCACTTAACACAGCTAACTATGGCTACACCTTC. It is translated as CASSPLNTANYGYTF.

The chain recombines TRBV5-4 with TRBJ1-1, with D unclear. Trimming pared 1 base from V and 3 bases from J, leaving 7 bases between. The CDR3 is 13 residues long. Germline CDR1 and CDR2: SGHNT and YYREEE (reference sequence). As DNA, the CDR3 is TGTGCCAGCAGCTTGAACAGAGACACTGAAGCTTTCTTT. Its translation: CASSLNRDTEAFF. Complete variable domain (other parts from reference TRBV5-4 and TRBJ1-1): ETGVTQSPTHLIKTRGQQVTLRCSSQSGHNTVSWYQQALGQGPQFIFQYYREEENGRGNFPPRFSGLQFPNYSSELNVNALELDDSALYLCASSLNRDTEAFFGQGTRLTVV.